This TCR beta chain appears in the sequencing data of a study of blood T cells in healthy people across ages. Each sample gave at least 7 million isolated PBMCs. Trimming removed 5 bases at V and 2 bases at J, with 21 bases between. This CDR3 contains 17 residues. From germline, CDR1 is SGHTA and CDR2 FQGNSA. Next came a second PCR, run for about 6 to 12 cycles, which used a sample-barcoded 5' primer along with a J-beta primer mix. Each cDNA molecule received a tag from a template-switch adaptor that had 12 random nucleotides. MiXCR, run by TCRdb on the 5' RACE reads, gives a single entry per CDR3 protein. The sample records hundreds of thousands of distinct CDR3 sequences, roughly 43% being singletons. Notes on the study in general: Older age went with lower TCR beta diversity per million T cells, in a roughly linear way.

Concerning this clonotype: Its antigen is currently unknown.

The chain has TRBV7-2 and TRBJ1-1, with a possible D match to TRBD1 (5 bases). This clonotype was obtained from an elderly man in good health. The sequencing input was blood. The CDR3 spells CASSILYLGAGNTEAFF. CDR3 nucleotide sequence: TGTGCCAGCAGCATCCTATATTTAGGGGCGGGAAACACTGAAGCTTTCTTT. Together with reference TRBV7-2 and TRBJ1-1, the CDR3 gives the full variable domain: GAGVSQSPSNKVTEKGKDVELRCDPISGHTALYWYRQSLGQGLEFLIYFQGNSAPDKSGLPSDRFSAERTGGSVSTLTIQRTQQEDSAVYLCASSILYLGAGNTEAFFGQGTRLTVV.